This entry describes one T cell receptor beta chain. No antigen is known for it. Unique molecular identifiers were in the cDNA, with template-switch universal primer binding. MiXCR, applied by TCRdb to the 5' RACE reads, yields one record per CDR3 protein. The repertoire has about 1.7 million distinct CDR3 sequences, less than 40% of them found once; the top ten carry under 0.35%. The sample is drawn from a study of identical twins. Everyone who gave samples was a healthy Caucasian. The CDR3 is 16 residues long. Germline CDR1 is ENHRY and CDR2 is SYGVKD. Losses at the gene ends were 5 bases for V and 0 bases for J; bases not matched to a gene: 6. Findings of the study overall: The analysis was cross-sectional rather than longitudinal within donors. Beta clonotypes that were abundant in cord blood contained fewer insertions, a pattern absent from memory repertoires.

This TCR came from a newborn girl in good health. The source material was cord blood. The rearrangement uses TRBV10-3 and TRBJ1-1, with 10 nucleotides matching TRBD1. The CDR3: CAISRTGGRVNTEAFF. The CDR3 DNA sequence: TGTGCCATCAGTCGGACAGGGGGGCGTGTGAACACTGAAGCTTTCTTT.